The clone carrying this T cell receptor (beta chain) came up once. Its matching antigen is unknown. Compared with germline, one end of the junction differs, possibly owing to a read error. Some clones are missing from TCRdb's copy, which holds only in-frame ones; the method was immunoSEQ multiplex PCR. The sample holds some 130,000 clones, around 80% seen once. This entry comes from a study of cytomegalovirus exposure and HLA in healthy donors. Overall study: The use of the same platform for the roughly 110 validation repertoires and the approximately 730 first-cohort repertoires was reported by a later analysis.

Study-wide results and limits: It was reportedly the case that the classifier diagnosed cytomegalovirus status with high specificity and sensitivity. According to a subsequent analysis, TCR clusters identified in the first cohort showed a tendency to co-occur across the 120 or so validation repertoires. It was confirmed in vitro that three of the CMV-associated chains were specific for CMV antigens.

Source material: PBMCs. This clonotype originated in a man aged 30-40 years in good health and CMV-seropositive.

The CDR3 region is CASSPQGAIRGNTIYF. For the CDR3, the DNA is TGTGCCAGCTCCCCACAGGGGGCGATTCGTGGAAACACCATATATTTT. The chain couples TRBV18 to TRBJ1-3; 9 bases are shared with TRBD1. Germline values: CDR1 KGHSH, CDR2 LQKENI. The CDR3 has 16 residues.